A single sample gave rise to the 15 T cell receptor beta chains below, sequenced in a study of blood T cell repertoires in COVID-19. The assay was immunoSEQ multiplex PCR, and TCRdb's table has in-frame clones only and misses some. The sample has some 300,000 clones, around 90% seen once; the top ten hold about 2.5%. Input material: peripheral blood. The receptors come from a young man with active or convalescent COVID-19.

The CDR3 region is CASSRLERSPLHF. CDR3 sequence (DNA): TGTGCCAGCAGTCGACTGGAGAGGTCACCCCTCCACTTT. The genes are TRBV6-2 or TRBV6-3 and TRBJ1-6; D call uncertain. The CDR3 runs to 13 residues. Germline CDR1 and CDR2: MNHEY and SVGEGT. V lost 5 bases, J lost 10 bases, and 12 bases lay in between.

The CDR3 coding sequence is TGTGCCACCAGCAGGGACAGGCCGGTTACGGCACCCCTCCACTTT. Its translation is CATSRDRPVTAPLHF. The chain recombines TRBV15 with TRBJ1-6; TRBD1 aligns across 7 bases. Germline assignment: CDR1 LNHNV and CDR2 YYDKDF (reference sequence). The V gene end was trimmed by 3 bases and the J gene end by 11 bases; junction bases not matched to a gene: 10. CDR3 length equals 15 residues.

V and J are TRBV7-2 and TRBJ2-1; a possible D gene is TRBD2 (6 bases). Trimming stripped 6 bases from V and 4 bases from J, with 13 bases between. The CDR3 has 14 residues. Germline CDR1 and CDR2: SGHTA and FQGNSA. CDR3 DNA sequence: TGTGCCAGCAGTCCGGGGGTAACTTACAATGAGCAGTTCTTC. The encoded protein is CASSPGVTYNEQFF.

This clone was found a few times. The V gene is TRBV18, the J gene TRBJ1-2; tentative D call: TRBD1 (5 bases). Deletions cut 0 bases from V and 7 bases from J, with 15 bases between. The CDR3 totals 15 residues. The germline V gene has CDR1 KGHSH and CDR2 LQKENI. The CDR3 DNA reads TGTGCCAGCTCACCACCGGAGGGGTTCGGTAGTGGCTACACCTTC. It codes for CASSPPEGFGSGYTF.

The chain employs TRBV5-1 and TRBJ1-1; 9 bases fit TRBD1. V gave up 2 bases and J gave up 4 bases; unmatched junction bases: 3. The CDR3 length is 14 residues. CDR1 is SGHRS, CDR2 YFSETQ, per germline. CDR3: CASSFDRGGTEAFF. In DNA form, the CDR3 reads TGCGCCAGCAGCTTTGACAGGGGGGGCACTGAAGCTTTCTTT.

The chain's CDR3 is CASSFGRDQPQHF. The CDR3 DNA is TGTGCCAGCAGTTTCGGTCGAGATCAGCCCCAGCATTTT. The chain has TRBV27 and TRBJ1-5, with D unresolved. Germline CDR1 MNHEY, CDR2 SMNVEV (reference sequence). The CDR3 runs to 13 residues. Between the trimmed V and J ends, which lost 3 bases and 5 bases, there was a span of 8 bases.

The chain employs TRBV18 and TRBJ1-3, with D perhaps TRBD1 (5 bases). The CDR3 spans 14 residues. Per the germline V gene, CDR1 is KGHSH and CDR2 is LQKENI. V lost 6 bases and J 1 base, leaving 10 bases between the germline ends. The CDR3 DNA follows: TGTGCCAGCTCCCAACAGGTTTCTGGAAACACCATATATTTT. Translation: CASSQQVSGNTIYF.

This clone was found many times. V usage is TRBV18 and J usage is TRBJ1-5; D possibly corresponds to TRBD1 (6 bases). The CDR3 runs 15 residues. The germline V gene encodes CDR1 KGHSH and CDR2 LQKENI. Trimming removed 4 bases at V and 4 bases at J, with 14 bases between. The CDR3 nucleotides are TGTGCCAGCTCACTCCGACAGGAAAGGAATCAGCCCCAGCATTTT. Translation gives CASSLRQERNQPQHF.

The chain carries TRBV4-3 and TRBJ1-1, with D uncertain. The CDR3 runs 14 residues. CDR1 and CDR2 from the germline V gene are LGHNA and YSLEER. V shed 2 bases and J shed 4 bases, with 11 bases lying between them. DNA of the CDR3: TGCGCCAGCAGCCAACGAGGAAGCGGCACTGAAGCTTTCTTT. Protein sequence: CASSQRGSGTEAFF.

CDR3 coding DNA: TGTGCCAGCAGTGAGTCAGGGGCCGATAATTCACCCCTCCACTTT. Protein sequence: CASSESGADNSPLHF. V and J are TRBV2 and TRBJ1-6, with a possible D match to TRBD1 (6 bases). The CDR3 extends over 15 amino acids. The germline gives CDR1 SNHLY, CDR2 FYNNEI. V dropped 3 bases and J dropped 5 bases, with 11 bases sitting between them.

This clone has only one observation. The chain couples TRBV5-4 to TRBJ2-1; TRBD1 might be the D (6 bases). The V gene lost 5 bases and the J gene lost 2 bases, with 14 bases spanning the gap. This CDR3 is built from 15 residues. Germline V gene lookup returns CDR1 SGHNT and CDR2 YYREEE (reference sequence). The CDR3 DNA reads TGTGCCAGCAGTTTGTCAGGGGACCCCTACAATGAGCAGTTCTTC. As protein: CASSLSGDPYNEQFF.

The CDR3 sequence: CATSRDFSGRAGETQYF. The CDR3 bases are TGTGCCACCAGCAGGGACTTTAGCGGGAGGGCCGGAGAGACCCAGTACTTC. The chain carries TRBV15 and TRBJ2-5; TRBD2 matches 11 bases. Germline V gene sequence: CDR1 LNHNV, CDR2 YYDKDF (reference sequence). CDR3 length: 17 residues. J gave up 4 bases and V 3 bases, and 10 bases lay outside the gene matches.

The rearrangement joins TRBV2 to TRBJ1-2; TRBD1 is a possible D gene (5 bases). Trimming stripped 2 bases from V and 2 bases from J, with 15 bases between. This CDR3 has 16 residues. Germline values: CDR1 SNHLY, CDR2 FYNNEI. This CDR3 is CASSEWIRVGNYGYTF. For the CDR3, the DNA is TGTGCCAGCAGTGAATGGATCAGGGTGGGAAACTATGGCTACACCTTC.

The genes are TRBV5-6 and TRBJ2-7; the D gene is possibly TRBD1 (6 bases). Trimming took off 4 bases at V and 3 bases at J, with 17 bases between the two ends. Germline loops: CDR1 SGHDT, CDR2 YYEEEE. The CDR3 spans 15 residues. CDR3 loop: CASSRSSRGFYEQYF. The CDR3 DNA sequence: TGTGCCAGCAGCCGATCGAGCAGGGGATTCTACGAGCAGTACTTC. Full variable domain (rest looked up from reference TRBV5-6 and TRBJ2-7): DAGVTQSPTHLIKTRGQQVTLRCSPKSGHDTVSWYQQALGQGPQFIFQYYEEEERQRGNFPDRFSGHQFPNYSSELNVNALLLGDSALYLCASSRSSRGFYEQYFGPGTRLTVT.

V and J are TRBV5-1 and TRBJ1-4, with a possible D match to TRBD1 (6 bases). The CDR3 is 17 amino acids. V dropped 4 bases and J dropped 9 bases, with 25 bases sitting between them. Germline assignment: CDR1 SGHRS and CDR2 YFSETQ. The CDR3 nucleotides read TGCGCCAGCAGCCCCGGCGATGGGGGCAGTCTGGTTCAAAAACTGTTTTTT. It specifies CASSPGDGGSLVQKLFF.